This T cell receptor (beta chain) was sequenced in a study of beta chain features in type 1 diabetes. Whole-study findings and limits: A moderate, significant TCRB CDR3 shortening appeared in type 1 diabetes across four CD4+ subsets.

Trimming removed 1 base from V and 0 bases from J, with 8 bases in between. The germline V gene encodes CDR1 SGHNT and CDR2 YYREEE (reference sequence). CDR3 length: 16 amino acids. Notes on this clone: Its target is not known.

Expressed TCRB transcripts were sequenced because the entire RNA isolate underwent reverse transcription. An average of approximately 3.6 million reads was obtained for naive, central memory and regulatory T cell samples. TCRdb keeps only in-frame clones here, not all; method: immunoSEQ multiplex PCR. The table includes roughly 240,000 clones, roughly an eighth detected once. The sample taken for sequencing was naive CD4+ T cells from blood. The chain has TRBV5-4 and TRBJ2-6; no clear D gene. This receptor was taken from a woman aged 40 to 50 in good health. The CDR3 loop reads CASSLRSSSGANVLTF. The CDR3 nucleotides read TGTGCCAGCAGCTTGAGGAGTAGCTCTGGGGCCAACGTCCTGACTTTC.